Below, one T cell receptor (beta chain) is given with its context. Its target is unknown. The data stem from a study of glioma-infiltrating T cells. Study-wide findings and caveats: Non-neoplastic patients had below-expected tissue-blood divergence, while all gliomas exceeded expectation.

After removal of 5 bases from V and 7 bases from J, the junction contained 10 bases not matched to a gene. The CDR3 sequence is 14 residues long. Amplification of TCR alpha and beta CDR3 regions from RNA used iRepertoire nested multiplex PCR. TCRdb re-derived calls from the multiplex PCR reads in MiXCR, one entry per CDR3 protein. The repertoire consists of roughly 130,000 distinct CDR3 sequences, with 20% to 25% occurring once and the leading ten covering under 35%. The sample was glioma tissue, nonneoplastic brain tissue, or PBMCs (not recorded which). This receptor was obtained from a human donor with low-grade glioma or glioblastoma, undergoing nonglioma brain surgery, or in good health (not recorded which). The rearrangement links TRBV12-3 or TRBV12-4 to TRBJ1-2; 7 bases are a match to TRBD1. CDR3 residues: CASSRDSREGGYTF. The CDR3 DNA reads as TGTGCCAGCAGTCGGGACAGCCGGGAAGGTGGCTACACCTTC.